One sample yielded the 11 T cell receptor beta chains listed below, sequenced in a study of blood T cell repertoires in COVID-19. The method was immunoSEQ multiplex PCR; TCRdb's version includes in-frame clones alone and lacks a portion of them. This sample yields approximately 200,000 clones, of which about 88% are seen a single time; about 2% belongs to the top ten. The material sequenced was peripheral blood. Source of these receptors: a man aged 65 to 79 with active or convalescent COVID-19.

The chain recombines TRBV27 with TRBJ2-5; possibly TRBD1 for D (5 bases). In germline, CDR1 is MNHEY, CDR2 SMNVEV (reference sequence). Deletions cut 2 bases from V and 1 base from J, with 8 bases between. The CDR3 consists of 14 residues. The CDR3 DNA follows: TGTGCCAGCAGTTTAGGGGCAGCCCAAGAGACCCAGTACTTC. Its translation is CASSLGAAQETQYF.

This sequence joins TRBV7-8 and TRBJ2-1, with 8 bases fitting TRBD2. Germline V gene sequence: CDR1 SGHVS, CDR2 FQNEAQ. The CDR3 is 16 amino acids. V lost 0 bases and J lost 5; bases outside the gene matches: 6. CDR3 nucleotides: TGTGCCAGCAGCTTAGCCTTAACTAGCGGAAACAATGAGCAGTTCTTC. It is translated as CASSLALTSGNNEQFF.

The rearrangement links TRBV10-3 to TRBJ2-7, with D possibly matching TRBD2 (5 bases). The V and J ends lost 2 bases and 2 bases respectively, with 13 bases between them. The CDR3 is 15 amino acids. The germline CDR1 and CDR2 sequences are ENHRY and SYGVKD. The CDR3 loop reads CAISERVRGTYEQYF. The CDR3 DNA follows: TGTGCCATCAGTGAGCGGGTCCGGGGAACCTACGAGCAGTACTTC.

The V gene is TRBV5-1, the J gene TRBJ2-6, with D hard to call. V was clipped by 4 bases and J by 0 bases, with 8 bases between them. CDR3 length equals 15 residues. CDR1 and CDR2 from the germline V gene are SGHRS and YFSETQ. The CDR3 loop reads CASSTANSGANVLTF. The CDR3 nucleotides read TGCGCCAGCAGCACAGCCAACTCTGGGGCCAACGTCCTGACTTTC.

The chain carries TRBV6-2 or TRBV6-3 and TRBJ2-2; 7 nucleotides match TRBD1. The CDR3 length is 16 residues. Germline assignment: CDR1 MNHEY and CDR2 SVGEGT. Trimming removed 1 base from V and 6 bases from J; junction bases left unmatched: 8. The CDR3 reads CASSYLSTGYPGELFF. The CDR3 DNA is TGTGCCAGCAGTTACTTGTCGACAGGGTATCCCGGGGAGCTGTTTTTT.

This clone was observed once. V is TRBV6-6 and J is TRBJ2-1; 11 nucleotides match TRBD2. V trimming: 5 bases; J trimming: 7 bases; junction bases outside the gene matches: 7. The CDR3 loop spans 15 amino acids. Per the germline V gene, CDR1 is MNHNY and CDR2 is SVGAGI (reference sequence). CDR3 nucleotide sequence: TGTGCCAGCAGTGCACTAGCGGGGGTCACAAATGAGCAGTTCTTC. Translation gives CASSALAGVTNEQFF.

The chain joins TRBV7-2 to TRBJ2-1; 9 nucleotides match TRBD2. This CDR3 has 16 amino acids. Losses at the gene ends were 5 bases for V and 5 bases for J; bases not matched to a gene: 10. Germline CDR1 and CDR2: SGHTA and FQGNSA. This chain's CDR3 is CASSRHSGGNDNEQFF. Here the CDR3 DNA reads TGTGCCAGCAGCCGTCATAGCGGGGGAAATGACAATGAGCAGTTCTTC. The full variable domain, its missing parts supplied by reference TRBV7-2 and TRBJ2-1, is GAGVSQSPSNKVTEKGKDVELRCDPISGHTALYWYRQSLGQGLEFLIYFQGNSAPDKSGLPSDRFSAERTGGSVSTLTIQRTQQEDSAVYLCASSRHSGGNDNEQFFGPGTRLTVL.

This clone was seen a few times. The chain uses TRBV5-6 and TRBJ2-5; D is unresolved. Trimming shortened V by 3 bases and J by 4 bases, and 13 bases separated the two germline ends. Germline CDR1 and CDR2: SGHDT and YYEEEE. The CDR3 has 14 residues. The CDR3 DNA follows: TGTGCCAGCAGCTCCCTTCTTTATCCAGAGACCCAGTACTTC. Protein sequence: CASSSLLYPETQYF.

This clone has more than one count but fewer than ten. The chain combines TRBV7-9 with TRBJ2-3, with D possibly matching TRBD2 (6 bases). The V end was cut by 5 bases, the J end by 3 bases, with 18 bases between. The CDR3 contains 16 residues. Per the germline V gene, CDR1 is SEHNR and CDR2 is FQNEAQ (reference sequence). The CDR3 spells CASSETSTSRTDTQYF. Written as DNA, the CDR3 is TGTGCCAGCAGCGAAACCTCGACTAGTAGGACAGATACGCAGTATTTT. Filled out from reference TRBV7-9 and TRBJ2-3, the complete variable domain reads DTGVSQNPRHKITKRGQNVTFRCDPISEHNRLYWYRQTLGQGPEFLTYFQNEAQLEKSRLLSDRFSAERPKGSFSTLEIQRTEQGDSAMYLCASSETSTSRTDTQYFGPGTRLTVL.

In its sample, this clone was seen once. V is TRBV19 and J is TRBJ1-4, with 7 bases aligning to TRBD1. J was trimmed by 5 bases and V by 5 bases; bases with no gene match: 2. CDR3 length: 13 residues. Germline CDR1 is LNHDA and CDR2 is SQIVND (reference sequence). The CDR3, as DNA: TGTGCCAGTAGTCCGACAGGGAATGAAAAACTGTTTTTT. Its protein product is CASSPTGNEKLFF. Drawing the rest from reference TRBV19 and TRBJ1-4, the complete variable domain is DGGITQSPKYLFRKEGQNVTLSCEQNLNHDAMYWYRQDPGQGLRLIYYSQIVNDFQKGDIAEGYSVSREKKESFPLTVTSAQKNPTAFYLCASSPTGNEKLFFGSGTQLSVL.

The V call is TRBV25-1, the J call TRBJ2-3, with D possibly being TRBD2 (5 bases). The CDR3 spans 15 residues. Trimming cost V 4 bases and J 2 bases, with 13 bases left between them. Germline-derived CDR1 and CDR2 are MGHDK and SYGVNS. The CDR3 here is CASSAHTGSTDTQYF. DNA for the CDR3: TGTGCCAGCAGTGCCCACACGGGATCCACAGATACGCAGTATTTT. The full variable domain, rest sourced from reference TRBV25-1 and TRBJ2-3, is EADIYQTPRYLVIGTGKKITLECSQTMGHDKMYWYQQDPGMELHLIHYSYGVNSTEKGDLSSESTVSRIRTEHFPLTLESARPSHTSQYLCASSAHTGSTDTQYFGPGTRLTVL.